The rows below give T cell receptor beta chains drawn from one sample of a study of T cell clonotyping in hematopoietic cell transplantation. Method: immunoSEQ multiplex PCR; TCRdb's copy keeps in-frame clones and lacks some. The sample shows 4,800 or so clones, 80% to 95% of them seen only once. The source material was peripheral blood mononuclear cells. These receptors were obtained from a middle-aged man in good health. Some clones in this sample may be carry-over from other donors' samples. Both conserved end residues are part of each CDR3. The D gene is left open where the match is weak. Clone size is not always given. Where it is, it says once, few, many or a class for expanded clones.

cdr3_aa: CASSSTTTPSYEQYF
cdr3_nt: TGTGCCAGCAGCTCGACGACTACCCCCTCCTACGAGCAGTACTTC
clone_size: .
j_call: TRBJ2-7
d_call: .
v_call: TRBV11-3

cdr3_aa: CASSPDPQANYGYTF
cdr3_nt: TGTGCCAGCTCACCCGACCCACAGGCAAACTATGGCTACACCTTC
clone_size: .
j_call: TRBJ1-2
d_call: .
v_call: TRBV18

cdr3_aa: CASSSVRDSLFNEKLFF
cdr3_nt: TGTGCCAGCAGCTCGGTCCGGGACAGCCTATTTAATGAAAAACTGTTTTTT
clone_size: .
j_call: TRBJ1-4
d_call: TRBD1
v_call: TRBV5-6

cdr3_aa: CASSEYKGYTDTQYF
cdr3_nt: TGTGCCAGCAGTGAATATAAAGGGTACACAGATACGCAGTATTTT
clone_size: .
j_call: TRBJ2-3
d_call: .
v_call: TRBV25-1

cdr3_aa: CASSLTSGGYYEQFF
cdr3_nt: TGTGCCAGCAGCTTAACTTCGGGGGGCTATTATGAGCAGTTCTTC
clone_size: .
j_call: TRBJ2-1
d_call: .
v_call: TRBV7-3

cdr3_aa: CASSATGVANNEQFF
cdr3_nt: TGTGCCAGCAGTGCTACAGGGGTCGCTAACAATGAGCAGTTCTTC
clone_size: .
j_call: TRBJ2-1
d_call: TRBD1
v_call: TRBV6-1

cdr3_aa: CASSFGPYGTYEQYF
cdr3_nt: TGTGCCAGCAGTTTCGGACCTTACGGCACCTACGAGCAGTACTTC
clone_size: .
j_call: TRBJ2-7
d_call: .
v_call: TRBV27

cdr3_aa: CASSDSAASTDTQYF
cdr3_nt: TGTGCCAGCAGTGACTCAGCGGCTTCCACAGATACGCAGTATTTT
clone_size: .
j_call: TRBJ2-3
d_call: .
v_call: TRBV25-1

cdr3_aa: CASSLGTSGANNEQFF
cdr3_nt: TGCGCCAGCAGCTTGGGGACTAGCGGAGCCAACAATGAGCAGTTCTTC
clone_size: .
j_call: TRBJ2-1
d_call: TRBD2
v_call: TRBV5-1

cdr3_aa: CASSPILAGGGGNEQFF
cdr3_nt: TGCGCCAGCAGTCCAATCCTAGCGGGAGGGGGAGGCAATGAGCAGTTCTTC
clone_size: .
j_call: TRBJ2-1
d_call: TRBD2
v_call: TRBV5-1

cdr3_aa: CASSPRGREQYF
cdr3_nt: TGTGCCAGCAGTCCCAGGGGGCGCGAGCAGTACTTC
clone_size: once
j_call: TRBJ2-7
d_call: TRBD1
v_call: TRBV27

cdr3_aa: CASRDRGGTNYGYTF
cdr3_nt: TGTGCCAGCAGGGACAGGGGCGGAACTAACTATGGCTACACCTTC
clone_size: .
j_call: TRBJ1-2
d_call: TRBD1
v_call: TRBV6-1

cdr3_aa: CASSRGLIGGEAFF
cdr3_nt: TGCGCCAGCAGCCGGGGACTAATTGGAGGTGAAGCTTTCTTT
clone_size: once
j_call: TRBJ1-1
d_call: .
v_call: TRBV4-3

cdr3_aa: CASSDSGGKETQYF
cdr3_nt: TGTGCCAGCAGTGACTCCGGGGGGAAAGAGACCCAGTACTTC
clone_size: .
j_call: TRBJ2-5
d_call: TRBD2
v_call: TRBV6-6

cdr3_aa: CASSFPAYSGANVLTF
cdr3_nt: TGTGCCAGCAGCTTCCCAGCCTACTCTGGGGCCAACGTCCTGACTTTC
clone_size: once
j_call: TRBJ2-6
d_call: .
v_call: TRBV5-4

cdr3_aa: CATSRDNRDLMNTEAFF
cdr3_nt: TGTGCCACCAGCAGAGATAACCGGGACCTCATGAACACTGAAGCTTTCTTT
clone_size: .
j_call: TRBJ1-1
d_call: .
v_call: TRBV15

cdr3_aa: CSATQGTGNTIYF
cdr3_nt: TGCAGCGCAACACAGGGTACTGGAAACACCATATATTTT
clone_size: once
j_call: TRBJ1-3
d_call: .
v_call: TRBV29-1

cdr3_aa: CASSSRDRVSADTQYF
cdr3_nt: TGCGCCAGCAGCTCCCGGGACAGGGTTTCGGCAGATACGCAGTATTTT
clone_size: .
j_call: TRBJ2-3
d_call: TRBD1
v_call: TRBV5-1

cdr3_aa: CASSTGGFEQFF
cdr3_nt: TGTGCCAGCAGCACAGGGGGCTTTGAGCAGTTCTTC
clone_size: .
j_call: TRBJ2-1
d_call: TRBD1
v_call: TRBV7-6